These 28 T cell receptor beta chains were all obtained from the same sample, sequenced in a study of sequential checkpoint blockade in melanoma. The protocol was immunoSEQ multiplex PCR, while the TCRdb copy is restricted to in-frame clones and leaves out a portion. The table has about 26,000 clones, more than 60% seen once. Stated treatment: randomized to nivolumab then ipilimumab (arm A) or the reverse (arm B). The sample in question was CD8+ T cells sorted from blood (inferred from file names), obtained from a patient given nivolumab and ipilimumab in sequence. All receptors derive from a human donor with melanoma.

This clone was recorded a few times. The V gene is TRBV19, the J gene TRBJ1-4; perhaps TRBD1 as D (6 bases). V gave up 7 bases and J gave up 8 bases, with 11 bases separating them. The CDR3 runs to 12 residues. CDR1 and CDR2 from the germline V gene are LNHDA and SQIVND (reference sequence). CDR3 bases: TGTGCCAGTAAGGGGGAAGGCGAAAAACTGTTTTTT. Its translation: CASKGEGEKLFF.

About this clone itself: In the same sample, other DNA sequences code for this CDR3. The CDR3 DNA reads TGTGCCAGCAGCGCTGGACTAGCGGGAACAGATACGCAGTATTTT. It yields the protein CASSAGLAGTDTQYF. This chain uses TRBV9 with TRBJ2-3; TRBD2 agrees at 12 bases. From germline, CDR1 is SGDLS and CDR2 YYNGEE. The V gene end was trimmed by 3 bases and the J gene end by 3 bases; junction bases not matched to a gene: 2. The CDR3 is made up of 15 amino acids.

The chain is built from TRBV11-2 and TRBJ1-4; D is uncertain. This CDR3 has 15 amino acids. V lost 2 bases, J lost 4 bases, and 11 bases lay in between. In germline, CDR1 is SGHAT, CDR2 FQNNGV. The CDR3 loop is CASSLTHYYNEKLFF. The CDR3 bases are TGTGCCAGCAGCTTAACACATTATTATAATGAAAAACTGTTTTTT.

The V gene is TRBV7-2, the J gene TRBJ2-3, with a possible D match to TRBD1 (5 bases). V was clipped by 5 bases and J by 8 bases, with 20 bases between them. Germline V gene lookup returns CDR1 SGHTA and CDR2 FQGNSA. The CDR3 spans 15 residues. CDR3: CASSQTGSIRVTQYF. The CDR3 DNA sequence: TGTGCCAGCAGCCAAACCGGGTCCATCAGGGTTACGCAGTATTTT.

This clone was observed a few times. The chain joins TRBV6-6 to TRBJ2-1; D uncertain. The CDR3 runs to 13 residues. The germline V and J ends were trimmed by 4 bases and 0 bases, with 4 bases remaining between them. Per the germline V gene, CDR1 is MNHNY and CDR2 is SVGAGI (reference sequence). CDR3 DNA sequence: TGTGCCAGCAGTTTTAGCTCCTACAATGAGCAGTTCTTC. Its translation: CASSFSSYNEQFF.

In the case of this clone: Other DNA sequences in this sample translate to the same CDR3. The chain has TRBV27 and TRBJ2-7, with TRBD1 identical over 7 bases. Germline-derived CDR1 and CDR2 are MNHEY and SMNVEV (reference sequence). With 2 bases clipped from V and 3 bases from J, the junction kept 1 base outside the gene matches. The CDR3 loop spans 13 amino acids. The CDR3 region is CASSLGDSYEQYF. Written as DNA, the CDR3 is TGTGCCAGCAGTTTAGGGGACAGCTACGAGCAGTACTTC.

The rearrangement joins TRBV19 to TRBJ1-2; D unclear. Germline CDR1 LNHDA, CDR2 SQIVND (reference sequence). Trimming took off 3 bases at V and 8 bases at J, with 10 bases between the two ends. The CDR3 extends over 12 amino acids. Here the CDR3 reads CASSIGGFGYTF. Written as DNA, the CDR3 is TGTGCCAGTAGTATTGGTGGCTTCGGCTACACCTTC.

The genes are TRBV11-1 and TRBJ2-5; 11 bases map to TRBD1. The V segment lost 3 bases and the J segment 4 bases; nucleotides outside the gene matches: 7. CDR3 size: 16 residues. Looked up from germline, CDR1 is SGHAT and CDR2 is FQDESV (reference sequence). CDR3: CASSFGVDRGRETQYF. The DNA for the CDR3 is TGTGCCAGCAGCTTCGGGGTGGACAGGGGGCGAGAGACCCAGTACTTC.

The rearrangement joins TRBV6-4 to TRBJ2-3; 7 bases are shared with TRBD1. Trimming removed 2 bases from V and 1 base from J; junction bases left unmatched: 3. The CDR3 covers 15 residues. CDR1 is MRHNA and CDR2 is SNTAGT in the germline V gene. CDR3 sequence reads: CASSDRGQGTDTQYF. Written as DNA, the CDR3 is TGTGCCAGCAGTGACAGGGGGCAGGGCACAGATACGCAGTATTTT.

CDR3 sequence reads: CASSYLAGGVYEQYF. DNA for the CDR3: TGTGCCAGCAGTTACCTAGCGGGAGGAGTCTACGAGCAGTACTTC. J is TRBJ2-7 and V is TRBV28; TRBD2 matches at 11 bases. CDR3 length equals 15 residues. The V and J ends lost 4 bases and 3 bases, in that order; junction bases with no gene match: 5. Germline-derived CDR1 and CDR2 are MDHEN and SYDVKM.

The CDR3 is CASSVEGSYEQYF. The CDR3 DNA sequence: TGTGCCAGCAGCGTAGAGGGGTCCTACGAGCAGTACTTC. The chain has TRBV9 and TRBJ2-5, with D possibly TRBD1 on 5 matching bases. The end of the DNA is better explained by TRBJ2-7, so the J call may be wrong. The CDR3 has 13 residues. Looked up from germline, CDR1 is SGDLS and CDR2 is YYNGEE.

This rearrangement joins TRBV10-3 to TRBJ1-1, with 8 bases lining up with TRBD1. This CDR3 region has 16 residues. CDR1 is ENHRY, CDR2 SYGVKD, per germline. The V segment lost 5 bases and the J segment 0 bases; nucleotides outside the gene matches: 8. The CDR3: CAISQDRALMNTEAFF. The DNA of the CDR3 is TGTGCCATCAGTCAGGACAGGGCCCTAATGAACACTGAAGCTTTCTTT.

The chain couples TRBV7-8 to TRBJ2-7, with D uncertain. The CDR3 extends over 12 amino acids. Trimming took 3 bases from V and 5 from J, leaving 8 bases between them. The V gene's germline CDR1 is SGHVS and CDR2 FQNEAQ. CDR3 bases: TGTGCCAGCAGCTTTTTTCCGGACGAGCAGTACTTC. Translated, it gives CASSFFPDEQYF.

The V and J genes are TRBV29-1 and TRBJ2-7; 9 nucleotides agree with TRBD2. The length of the CDR3 is 16 residues. The germline CDR1 and CDR2 sequences are SQVTM and ANQGSEA. The ends lost 2 bases at V and 2 bases at J; junction bases unmatched: 10. The CDR3 nucleotides read TGCAGCGTTGAACCGACTAGCGGAGGGGGAACCTACGAGCAGTACTTC. Protein product: CSVEPTSGGGTYEQYF.

J is TRBJ2-7 and V is TRBV6-1; D possibly corresponds to TRBD2 (5 bases). This CDR3 spans 15 amino acids. Trimming left V 3 bases short and J 0 bases short, with 12 bases between. Germline CDR1 reads MNHNS; CDR2 reads SASEGT. CDR3 loop: CASSESPGSSYEQYF. CDR3 sequence (DNA): TGTGCCAGCAGTGAGTCTCCGGGGAGCTCCTACGAGCAGTACTTC.

The chain carries TRBV19 and TRBJ2-5, with 7 bases lining up with TRBD1. Germline V gives CDR1 LNHDA, CDR2 SQIVND (reference sequence). Unmatched junction bases numbered 6, after V lost 6 bases and J lost 2 bases. The CDR3 contains 14 residues. CDR3 bases: TGTGCCAGTAGGGTGGGACAGAATCAAGAGACCCAGTACTTC. Its protein is CASRVGQNQETQYF.

The chain links TRBV28 to TRBJ1-3; D not certain. V was trimmed by 7 bases and J by 4 bases, leaving 14 bases between them. The V gene's germline CDR1 is MDHEN and CDR2 SYDVKM. There are 14 residues in the CDR3. CDR3 sequence: CASNLGVSGNTIYF. In DNA, the CDR3 is TGTGCCAGCAATTTGGGAGTTTCCGGAAACACCATATATTTT.

The J gene is TRBJ2-4, the V gene TRBV9; 10 nucleotides line up with TRBD2. The CDR3 has 16 amino acids. Germline assignment: CDR1 SGDLS and CDR2 YYNGEE. V shed 3 bases and J 5 bases; nucleotides not matched to a gene: 8. CDR3 sequence: CASSGTTSGDQNIQYF. Here the CDR3 DNA reads TGTGCCAGCAGCGGCACAACTAGCGGGGACCAAAACATTCAGTACTTC.

This chain links TRBV7-9 with TRBJ2-1; 13 positions agree with TRBD2. Germline-derived CDR1 and CDR2 are SEHNR and FQNEAQ (reference sequence). After removal of 4 bases from V and 8 bases from J, the junction contained 14 bases not matched to a gene. This CDR3 region has 18 residues. The CDR3 loop is CASSSVPGLAGVGDEQFF. The CDR3 bases are TGTGCCAGCAGCTCGGTCCCCGGACTAGCGGGGGTCGGGGATGAGCAGTTCTTC.

The gene calls are TRBV5-6 and TRBJ1-3; D is unresolved. V dropped 1 base and J dropped 1 base, with 15 bases sitting between them. CDR1 is SGHDT and CDR2 is YYEEEE in the germline V gene. CDR3 length equals 17 residues. This CDR3 reads CASSLSEGRISGNTIYF. The CDR3 DNA reads TGTGCCAGCAGCTTGAGTGAGGGCAGGATATCTGGAAACACCATATATTTT.

In DNA form, the CDR3 reads TGCGCCAGCAGCTTGGAAGGGGGCCGGAGCAATCAGCCCCAGCATTTT. Its translation is CASSLEGGRSNQPQHF. The chain links TRBV5-1 to TRBJ1-5; 7 bases are shared with TRBD1. The CDR3 is 16 amino acids. V shed 0 bases and J 1 base; nucleotides not matched to a gene: 4. Germline V gives CDR1 SGHRS, CDR2 YFSETQ.

The chain recombines TRBV7-9 with TRBJ2-3; TRBD2 might be the D (6 bases). CDR3 length: 17 amino acids. Germline V gene lookup returns CDR1 SEHNR and CDR2 FQNEAQ (reference sequence). V was shortened by 5 bases and J by 2 bases, with 20 bases between the two germline ends. This CDR3 reads CASSRDGASAYTDTQYF. The CDR3 bases are TGTGCCAGCAGCCGAGATGGGGCTAGCGCTTACACAGATACGCAGTATTTT.

For the CDR3, the DNA is TGTGCCAGCAGTGAATGGACAGGGAGCAATCAGCCCCAGCATTTT. Its protein is CASSEWTGSNQPQHF. This chain links TRBV2 with TRBJ1-5; 8 positions match TRBD1. The CDR3 is 15 residues long. Trimming cost V 2 bases and J 1 base; bases outside gene matches: 1. Germline-derived CDR1 and CDR2 are SNHLY and FYNNEI.

The rearrangement joins TRBV30 to TRBJ2-7, with D possibly being TRBD1 (6 bases). The CDR3 is 13 residues long. Trimming took off 2 bases at V and 2 bases at J, with 10 bases between the two ends. From germline, CDR1 is GTSNPN and CDR2 SVGIG (reference sequence). The CDR3 protein is CAWSSAGAYEQYF. Written as DNA, the CDR3 is TGTGCCTGGAGTTCGGCAGGGGCCTACGAGCAGTACTTC.

This clone was recorded only once. The chain links TRBV28 to TRBJ2-5; D call uncertain. Near its end, the DNA agrees better with TRBJ2-7, so the J call may be wrong. The CDR3 spans 14 residues. Looked up from germline, CDR1 is MDHEN and CDR2 is SYDVKM. CDR3 loop: CASRLPTDTYEQYF. In DNA, the CDR3 is TGTGCCAGCAGACTACCGACCGATACCTACGAGCAGTACTTC.

The chain uses TRBV5-6 and TRBJ2-2; D is undetermined. The CDR3 spans 12 residues. Trimming took off 3 bases at V and 5 bases at J, with 5 bases between the two ends. From germline, CDR1 is SGHDT and CDR2 YYEEEE. CDR3 residues: CASSYITGELFF. The CDR3 region has the DNA TGTGCCAGCAGCTATATTACCGGGGAGCTGTTTTTT.

This chain links TRBV11-2 with TRBJ1-3; 7 bases line up with TRBD1. The CDR3 spans 12 residues. Trimming cost V 10 bases and J 3 bases; bases outside gene matches: 3. The germline gives CDR1 SGHAT, CDR2 FQNNGV. CDR3: CATRDSGNTIYF. CDR3 DNA: TGTGCCACCAGGGACAGTGGAAACACCATATATTTT.

This chain uses TRBV4-1 with TRBJ1-1; the D is unclear. The V end lost 1 base, the J end lost 6 bases, and 15 bases lay between the germline ends. Per the germline V gene, CDR1 is MGHRA and CDR2 is YSYEKL. This CDR3 has 15 amino acids. The CDR3 sequence: CASSQGGLSNSEAFF. The DNA of the CDR3 is TGCGCCAGCAGCCAAGGAGGTCTGTCGAATTCTGAAGCTTTCTTT.